The clone carrying this T cell receptor beta chain has a count of ten or more. Its cognate antigen is unknown. The record originates from a study of T cells in Graves' hyperthyroidism and ophthalmopathy. Study results and caveats: Appearing also in blood were most of the thyroid clonotypes expanded above 0.001.

Looked up from germline, CDR1 is LGHDT and CDR2 is YNNKEL (reference sequence). V was shortened by 0 bases and J by 7 bases, with 13 bases between the two germline ends. The CDR3 length is 15 residues. Regions amplified from RNA transcripts were the TCR beta CDR3 regions. HTBI primers were the set used in a first-round RT-PCR of the TCR CDR3. One entry per CDR3 protein results from TCRdb running MiXCR on the multiplex PCR reads. The repertoire holds some 270,000 distinct CDR3 sequences, with 13% as singletons. The rearrangement uses TRBV3-1 and TRBJ2-1; D unclear. Sequenced: blood. This clonotype was obtained from a woman younger than 45 with Graves' hyperthyroidism that later progressed to Graves' ophthalmopathy. The CDR3 sequence: CASSQDRGSKNEQFF. CDR3 in DNA: TGTGCCAGCAGCCAAGATCGTGGATCAAAAAATGAGCAGTTCTTC.